The present TCR beta chain was sequenced within a study of T-cell memory formation after mild COVID-19. A word on this clonotype: Its antigen is as yet unknown.

Study-wide points: Clones that contracted clustered mainly in CM and EM if CD4+ and in EMRA if CD8+. Day 15 to 85 contractors were CD4/CD8 balanced; later expanders leaned CD4+.

The CDR3 totals 13 residues. The ends were cut back, 6 bases at V and 5 bases at J, with 13 bases in the middle. Germline CDR1 reads DFQATT; CDR2 reads SNEGSKA (reference sequence). TCR alpha and TCR beta cDNA libraries carrying sample barcodes and UMIs were produced by 5'RACE using constant-segment primers. TCRdb independently ran MiXCR on the 5' RACE reads; one entry per CDR3 protein. The sample gives some 150,000 distinct CDR3 sequences, 15% to 20% of which show up once; about 2% is in the top ten. The chain combines TRBV20-1 with TRBJ2-2, with D perhaps being TRBD1 or TRBD2 (6 bases each). The source material was PBMCs or a T cell subset sorted from them (not recorded which). The receptor was derived from an adult woman who had mild COVID-19 (a few samples of this study predate the infection). Cell type and time point are not known. The CDR3 loop reads CSAPGASTGELFF. DNA for the CDR3: TGCAGTGCCCCGGGGGCTTCAACCGGGGAGCTGTTTTTT.